One and the same sample provided the 12 T cell receptor beta chains below, sequenced in a study of CXCR3-negative and CXCR3-positive naive CD8 T cells. Notes on the study in general: More hydrophobic TRB CDR3s occurred in CXCR3-positive than in CXCR3-negative naive cells.

For these TCRs, the target antigens are not known. The method, 5' RACE with UMI labels, was used to prepare the TRB cDNA libraries. TCRdb re-called the 5' RACE reads and shows each CDR3 protein once, DNA omitted. Its table records 100,000 to 150,000 distinct CDR3 sequences. Sequenced material: naive CXCR3+ CD8+ T cells from blood. Subset: CD45RO-CCR7+CD27+CD95- naive CD8+ T cells expressing CXCR3 (TNR3+). These receptors were collected from a human donor in good health. Some clones in this sample may be carry-over from other donors' samples.

The chain couples TRBV2 to TRBJ2-7; TCRdb reports TRBD2, a call that lacks DNA to check it against. Looked up from germline, CDR1 is SNHLY and CDR2 is FYNNEI. The length of the CDR3 is 17 residues. The CDR3 reads CASSESRAGGPPYEQYF. The full variable domain, its missing parts supplied by reference TRBV2 and TRBJ2-7, is EPEVTQTPSHQVTQMGQEVILRCVPISNHLYFYWYRQILGQKVEFLVSFYNNEISEKSEIFDDQFSVERPDGSNFTLKIRSTKLEDSAMYFCASSESRAGGPPYEQYFGPGTRLTVT.

The CDR3 loop reads CASTTANMASSTYEQYF. The V gene is TRBV27, the J gene TRBJ2-7. The CDR3 has 17 residues. The germline gives CDR1 MNHEY, CDR2 SMNVEV (reference sequence).

This chain joins TRBV5-1 and TRBJ1-1. CDR3 length: 15 amino acids. The germline V gene encodes CDR1 SGHRS and CDR2 YFSETQ. The CDR3 spells CASRQVGATGLGAFF.

The J gene is TRBJ1-2, the V gene TRBV2; TCRdb selects TRBD1, and the lack of DNA leaves this call unchecked. The CDR3 is 13 residues long. Per the germline V gene, CDR1 is SNHLY and CDR2 is FYNNEI. The CDR3 protein is CASSVRDSYGYTF.

The chain is built from TRBV4-3 and TRBJ2-1. The CDR3 runs to 17 residues. Germline values: CDR1 LGHNA, CDR2 YSLEER. The CDR3 here is CASSRQGYQYSYNEQFF.

The chain links TRBV5-1 to TRBJ1-1; TCRdb reports TRBD1, a call that lacks DNA to check it against. Germline-derived CDR1 and CDR2 are SGHRS and YFSETQ. The CDR3 runs 18 residues. This CDR3 reads CASSRNPGQGAMNTEAFF.

The chain couples TRBV29-1 to TRBJ2-5; TCRdb's D call of TRBD1 is untestable without DNA. Germline values: CDR1 SQVTM, CDR2 ANQGSEA. The CDR3 has 14 residues. The CDR3 region is CSLGTGPSQETQYF. The full variable domain, rest sourced from reference TRBV29-1 and TRBJ2-5, is SAVISQKPSRDICQRGTSLTIQCQVDSQVTMMFWYRQQPGQSLTLIATANQGSEATYESGFVIDKFPISRPNLTFSTLTVSNMSPEDSSIYLCSLGTGPSQETQYFGPGTRLLVL.

The chain links TRBV28 to TRBJ2-7; as DNA is missing, the TRBD2 call by TCRdb cannot be tested. In germline, CDR1 is MDHEN, CDR2 SYDVKM. The CDR3 has 18 residues. The CDR3 sequence is CASSLYRWTSGSQYEQYF.

V gene TRBV15 combines with J gene TRBJ1-6; absent DNA, TCRdb's TRBD1 call cannot be checked. In germline, CDR1 is LNHNV, CDR2 YYDKDF (reference sequence). The CDR3 has 16 residues. The CDR3 sequence: CATSRDSGPVNSPLHF.

The V and J genes are TRBV18 and TRBJ2-1; lacking DNA, the TRBD2 call made by TCRdb goes unchecked. The CDR3 is 15 residues long. Germline loops: CDR1 KGHSH, CDR2 LQKENI. This chain's CDR3 is CASSPPGLVGHEQFF.

The chain carries TRBV29-1 and TRBJ2-1; without DNA, the TCRdb call of TRBD2 cannot be checked. This CDR3 comprises 14 residues. Looked up from germline, CDR1 is SQVTM and CDR2 is ANQGSEA. The CDR3 region is CSVERPVPYNEQFF.

The gene calls are TRBV5-1 and TRBJ1-5; TCRdb lists TRBD1, though no DNA is available to test this call. This CDR3 contains 14 residues. The V gene's germline CDR1 is SGHRS and CDR2 YFSETQ. CDR3 amino acids: CASSFGRGLQPQHF.